This entry lists 24 T cell receptor beta chains sequenced from one sample in a study of human CD8 memory T cell subsets. Sequencing libraries of TCR beta were made by UMI-labeled 5' RACE. From the 5' RACE reads, TCRdb lists one entry per CDR3 protein and no DNA. This repertoire includes over 7,000 distinct CDR3 sequences. The sample taken for sequencing was CD8+ T cells from PBMCs. These TCRs come from a human donor in good health.

This clonotype is large (0.1 to 1%) by frequency. This chain links TRBV18 with TRBJ1-1; checking the TCRdb D call of TRBD1 is not possible without DNA. Germline values: CDR1 KGHSH, CDR2 LQKENI. The CDR3 totals 13 residues. The CDR3 region is CASSDRANTEAFF.

The chain uses TRBV28 and TRBJ2-3. This CDR3 contains 13 residues. Germline V CDR1 and CDR2: MDHEN, SYDVKM. CDR3 sequence: CASSLNVGDTQYF.

This chain uses TRBV5-1 with TRBJ1-2. This CDR3 is built from 19 residues. The germline V gene has CDR1 SGHRS and CDR2 YFSETQ. This chain's CDR3 is CASSSHPDEEGGDQDGYTF. Full variable domain (missing parts from reference TRBV5-1 and TRBJ1-2): KAGVTQTPRYLIKTRGQQVTLSCSPISGHRSVSWYQQTPGQGLQFLFEYFSETQRNKGNFPGRFSGRQFSNSRSEMNVSTLELGDSALYLCASSSHPDEEGGDQDGYTFGSGTRLTVV.

The V and J genes are TRBV7-8 and TRBJ2-6. Germline lookup yields CDR1 SGHVS and CDR2 FQNEAQ. The CDR3 totals 15 residues. The CDR3 here is CASSSDRSGANVLTF.

CDR3 sequence: CASSLRPMNTGELFF. The rearrangement joins TRBV12-3 or TRBV12-4 to TRBJ2-2. This CDR3 contains 15 residues.

The rearrangement links TRBV20-1 to TRBJ2-7; TCRdb's D call, TRBD1, is unchecked because there is no DNA. This CDR3 is 14 amino acids long. The germline gives CDR1 DFQATT, CDR2 SNEGSKA (reference sequence). The chain's CDR3 is CSAMTGTPLYEQYF.

This chain's CDR3 is CASSIGLVYNEQFF. The chain carries TRBV19 and TRBJ2-1; no DNA is available, so the TRBD2 call from TCRdb remains unchecked. CDR3 length: 14 residues. Germline CDR1 and CDR2: LNHDA and SQIVND (reference sequence).

The chain carries TRBV4-2 and TRBJ2-2; the TRBD1 assignment by TCRdb is unverifiable without DNA. CDR3 length: 15 amino acids. Germline V gene data show CDR1 as LGHNA and CDR2 as YNFKEQ. The CDR3 sequence is CASSQGDRDTGELFF.

The gene calls are TRBV12-3 or TRBV12-4 and TRBJ2-3; lacking DNA, the TRBD2 call made by TCRdb goes unchecked. There are 12 residues in the CDR3. This chain's CDR3 is CASSPGLETQYF.

The chain employs TRBV27 and TRBJ2-2. The CDR3 is made up of 13 amino acids. CDR1 and CDR2 (germline): MNHEY, SMNVEV (reference sequence). CDR3 loop: CASSFPNTGELFF.

The rearrangement joins TRBV28 to TRBJ2-1; the D call from TCRdb, TRBD1, cannot be confirmed without DNA. Germline assignment: CDR1 MDHEN and CDR2 SYDVKM. The CDR3 sequence is 15 residues long. The CDR3 region is CASSLSGNPYNEQFF.

This clonotype is called medium-sized based on its frequency. The CDR3 is CASTPSSGAGGELFF. The chain joins TRBV5-5 to TRBJ2-2; the TCRdb call, TRBD2, lacks DNA for checking. From germline, CDR1 is SGHKS and CDR2 YYEKEE (reference sequence). There are 15 residues in the CDR3.

V and J are TRBV28 and TRBJ1-5; TCRdb returns TRBD1, unconfirmable since there is no DNA. Germline lookup yields CDR1 MDHEN and CDR2 SYDVKM. This CDR3 has 14 amino acids. This CDR3 is CASSLGGSNQPQHF.

V and J are TRBV12-3 or TRBV12-4 and TRBJ2-2; TCRdb names TRBD2, which stays unverified in the absence of DNA. There are 12 residues in the CDR3. The chain's CDR3 is CAVEGRTGELFF.

This chain's CDR3 is CASSFTPGETYEQYF. The rearrangement uses TRBV5-1 and TRBJ2-7; TCRdb picks TRBD1, but there is no DNA to check that call. Germline V gives CDR1 SGHRS, CDR2 YFSETQ. CDR3 length equals 15 residues. Full variable domain (missing parts from reference TRBV5-1 and TRBJ2-7): KAGVTQTPRYLIKTRGQQVTLSCSPISGHRSVSWYQQTPGQGLQFLFEYFSETQRNKGNFPGRFSGRQFSNSRSEMNVSTLELGDSALYLCASSFTPGETYEQYFGPGTRLTVT.

The chain links TRBV12-3 or TRBV12-4 to TRBJ2-1; the TRBD2 assignment by TCRdb is unverifiable without DNA. The CDR3 consists of 15 residues. CDR3 amino acids: CASSTSASSYNEQFF.

The rearrangement links TRBV28 to TRBJ2-5; TCRdb selects TRBD2, and the lack of DNA leaves this call unchecked. The CDR3 runs to 15 residues. Germline V gives CDR1 MDHEN, CDR2 SYDVKM. CDR3: CASSPAVRYQETQYF.

The chain carries TRBV4-1 and TRBJ1-5; the TCRdb call, TRBD1, lacks DNA for checking. The germline gives CDR1 MGHRA, CDR2 YSYEKL. The CDR3 sequence is 15 residues long. CDR3 region: CASSQEGRGTQPQHF.

The J gene is TRBJ2-1, the V gene TRBV11-2; as DNA is missing, the TRBD2 call by TCRdb cannot be tested. CDR1 is SGHAT and CDR2 is FQNNGV in the germline V gene. The CDR3 has 16 amino acids. The CDR3 here is CASLGRGSGTYNEQFF.

The chain employs TRBV12-3 or TRBV12-4 and TRBJ2-6; with no DNA, the TCRdb D assignment of TRBD1 cannot be verified. The CDR3 runs to 16 residues. CDR3: CASTPGSFSGANVLTF.

The chain recombines TRBV29-1 with TRBJ2-5; with no DNA, the TCRdb D assignment of TRBD1 cannot be verified. CDR3 length equals 13 residues. In germline, CDR1 is SQVTM, CDR2 ANQGSEA. CDR3 sequence: CSAEGQASETQYF.

The V gene is TRBV10-3, the J gene TRBJ2-1; TCRdb gives TRBD1 as the D gene, but with no DNA this cannot be confirmed. This CDR3 has 17 residues. From germline, CDR1 is ENHRY and CDR2 SYGVKD. The CDR3 spells CAISESIGRAPYNEQFF.

This chain links TRBV12-5 with TRBJ1-2. The CDR3 is made up of 12 amino acids. The germline CDR1 and CDR2 sequences are LGHNT and FRNRAP. The CDR3 is CASGLALFGYTF.

The V and J genes are TRBV5-4 and TRBJ1-1; there is no DNA to check the TCRdb D call of TRBD1. Germline V gives CDR1 SGHNT, CDR2 YYREEE (reference sequence). This CDR3 has 16 amino acids. CDR3 sequence: CASSAPTADVGTEAFF.